One and the same sample provided the 18 T cell receptor beta chains below, sequenced in a study of regulatory T cells in long-lasting Graves disease. Construction of the TCR beta libraries employed iRepertoire HTBI primers in conjunction with Arm-PCR of CDR3 regions. TCRdb reanalysed the multiplex PCR reads using MiXCR and keeps one entry per CDR3 protein. The sample has 400,000 to 450,000 distinct CDR3 sequences, around 14% seen once; the top ten hold around 15%. Time point denoted: newly diagnosed GD, antithyroid drugs for less than 3 months. Preparation of the TCR library used RNA extracted from PBMCs. The sample was also linked to a second study, of T cells in Graves' hyperthyroidism and ophthalmopathy.

This sample comprised peripheral blood mononuclear cells (PBMCs), obtained at new diagnosis, from a patient treated with antithyroid drugs. The receptors here all came from a woman aged 25 to 39 with Graves disease.

This clonotype has only a few counts. The chain employs TRBV5-1 and TRBJ2-7; D uncertain. Trimming pared 4 bases from V and 3 bases from J, leaving 17 bases between. CDR1 and CDR2 from the germline V gene are SGHRS and YFSETQ. The CDR3 loop spans 15 amino acids. The CDR3 loop reads CASSQEPGQIYEQYF. The DNA of the CDR3 is TGCGCCAGCAGCCAAGAACCGGGTCAAATCTACGAGCAGTACTTC.

This chain connects TRBV7-3 to TRBJ2-3, with TRBD2 matching over 8 bases. This CDR3 is 16 amino acids long. CDR1 and CDR2 from the germline V gene are SGHTA and FQGTGA. The J segment lost 0 bases and the V segment lost 4 bases, leaving 6 bases of the junction unmatched. CDR3 sequence (DNA): TGTGCCAGCAGCTACAAGTCTAGCGGGAGCACAGATACGCAGTATTTT. This gives the protein CASSYKSSGSTDTQYF. Drawing the rest from reference TRBV7-3 and TRBJ2-3, the complete variable domain is GAGVSQTPSNKVTEKGKYVELRCDPISGHTALYWYRQSLGQGPEFLIYFQGTGAADDSGLPNDRFFAVRPEGSVSTLKIQRTERGDSAVYLCASSYKSSGSTDTQYFGPGTRLTVL.

This clonotype was counted once. The chain is built from TRBV7-3 and TRBJ2-1; 11 nucleotides agree with TRBD2. The CDR3 loop spans 17 amino acids. The germline V gene encodes CDR1 SGHTA and CDR2 FQGTGA. V lost 2 bases, J lost 4 bases, and 7 bases stayed unmatched. The CDR3 protein is CASSLPGLADSYNEQFF. CDR3 DNA sequence: TGTGCCAGCAGCTTACCGGGACTAGCGGACTCTTACAATGAGCAGTTCTTC.

This clonotype has a handful of counts. This sequence joins TRBV14 and TRBJ1-5, with D possibly TRBD1 on 6 matching bases. CDR1 and CDR2 from the germline V gene are SGHDN and FVKESK. The germline V and J ends were trimmed by 1 base and 4 bases, with 14 bases remaining between them. The CDR3 totals 16 residues. The DNA of the CDR3 is TGTGCCAGCAGCCAAGGTGGTCGAGGGGGGAATCAGCCCCAGCATTTT. The encoded protein is CASSQGGRGGNQPQHF.

The chain links TRBV3-1 to TRBJ1-1; D remains unclear. The CDR3 loop spans 13 amino acids. Germline lookup yields CDR1 LGHDT and CDR2 YNNKEL (reference sequence). Trimming pared 2 bases from V and 5 bases from J, leaving 9 bases between. The CDR3 sequence: CASSQPSETEAFF. In DNA form, the CDR3 reads TGTGCCAGCAGCCAACCATCCGAAACTGAAGCTTTCTTT.

At least ten counts were recorded for this clonotype. The chain uses TRBV18 and TRBJ2-2; D uncertain. The V end was cut by 3 bases, the J end by 6 bases, with 8 bases between. Looked up from germline, CDR1 is KGHSH and CDR2 is LQKENI. This CDR3 has 13 residues. The CDR3 bases are TGTGCCAGCTCACCCAAAACGGCCGGGGAGCTGTTTTTT. It codes for CASSPKTAGELFF.

In its sample, this clonotype was seen many times. This rearrangement joins TRBV7-9 to TRBJ1-2; maybe TRBD1 (6 bases). The CDR3 sequence is 16 residues long. Trimming left V 1 base short and J 7 bases short, with 19 bases between. CDR1 is SEHNR and CDR2 is FQNEAQ in the germline V gene (reference sequence). The CDR3 region is CASSLDRRQGRGGYTF. The CDR3 DNA reads TGTGCCAGCAGCTTAGACCGCCGGCAGGGCAGGGGTGGCTACACCTTC.

The sample holds a few counts of this clonotype. This chain uses TRBV5-1 with TRBJ2-1, with 7 bases aligning to TRBD2. Germline V gene lookup returns CDR1 SGHRS and CDR2 YFSETQ. Trimming took 0 bases from V and 2 from J; bases not matched to a gene: 8. CDR3 length: 17 residues. The CDR3 protein is CASSLGGGRPTYNEQFF. CDR3 sequence (DNA): TGCGCCAGCAGCTTGGGGGGCGGGAGACCCACCTACAATGAGCAGTTCTTC.

The chain couples TRBV6-2 or TRBV6-3 to TRBJ2-1, with D maybe TRBD2 (6 bases). The CDR3 spans 11 residues. The germline CDR1 and CDR2 sequences are MNHEY and SVGEGT. Trimming removed 2 bases at V and 14 bases at J, with 10 bases between. In DNA, the CDR3 is TGTGCCAGCAGTTACGGGGAGGTAGAGTTCTTC. It codes for CASSYGEVEFF.

As for this clonotype: This may be a read error, as it is one base from a much larger clone. This rearrangement joins TRBV6-1 to TRBJ2-2; D possibly uses TRBD1 or TRBD2 (5 bases each). V lost 5 bases and J lost 4, with 11 bases in between. Germline assignment: CDR1 MNHNS and CDR2 SASEGT. This CDR3 region has 14 residues. CDR3 in DNA: TGTGCCAGCAGTCACCCTGGGGGCACCGGGGAGCTGTTTTTT. Amino acid sequence: CASSHPGGTGELFF.

In its sample, this clonotype was seen a few times. This sequence joins TRBV29-1 and TRBJ2-1; 7 bases map to TRBD2. Trimming cost V 3 bases and J 2 bases; bases outside gene matches: 4. The CDR3 extends over 14 amino acids. The germline gives CDR1 SQVTM, CDR2 ANQGSEA. CDR3 DNA: TGCAGCGTTGAGCATCGGGGGGCCTACAATGAGCAGTTCTTC. Translation: CSVEHRGAYNEQFF.

This chain uses TRBV10-2 with TRBJ2-4; tentatively, D is TRBD1 or TRBD2 (6 bases each). Trimming stripped 3 bases from V and 2 bases from J, with 8 bases between. Germline loops: CDR1 WSHSY, CDR2 SAAADI. The CDR3 has 14 residues. CDR3 protein: CASSEGGSKNIQYF. CDR3 DNA sequence: TGCGCCAGCAGTGAAGGGGGGTCCAAAAACATTCAGTACTTC.

This clonotype has a count of ten or more. V is TRBV9 and J is TRBJ1-1; D remains ambiguous. This CDR3 comprises 15 residues. V shed 0 bases and J shed 1 base, with 10 bases lying between them. Germline loops: CDR1 SGDLS, CDR2 YYNGEE. CDR3 in amino acids: CASSVGGRRNTEAFF. The CDR3 DNA reads TGTGCCAGCAGCGTAGGAGGCAGAAGGAACACTGAAGCTTTCTTT.

In this sample, this clonotype turned up many times. The chain recombines TRBV15 with TRBJ2-3; the match to TRBD2 covers 15 bases. The V gene end was trimmed by 2 bases and the J gene end by 4 bases; junction bases not matched to a gene: 10. The length of the CDR3 is 19 residues. Germline loops: CDR1 LNHNV, CDR2 YYDKDF (reference sequence). The CDR3 nucleotides are TGTGCCACCAGCAGACCACCCCCCGGGACTAGCGGGAGGCCAGATACGCAGTATTTT. Its translation: CATSRPPPGTSGRPDTQYF. Drawing the rest from reference TRBV15 and TRBJ2-3, the complete variable domain is DAMVIQNPRYQVTQFGKPVTLSCSQTLNHNVMYWYQQKSSQAPKLLFHYYDKDFNNEADTPDNFQSRRPNTSFCFLDIRSPGLGDTAMYLCATSRPPPGTSGRPDTQYFGPGTRLTVL.

This chain connects TRBV19 to TRBJ2-2; weak D call: TRBD2 (6 bases). Germline assignment: CDR1 LNHDA and CDR2 SQIVND (reference sequence). Trimming shortened V by 5 bases and J by 7 bases, and 11 bases separated the two germline ends. This CDR3 has 13 amino acids. The CDR3 protein is CASSSGLHGELFF. The CDR3 DNA sequence: TGTGCCAGTAGTTCGGGACTTCACGGGGAGCTGTTTTTT. Together with reference TRBV19 and TRBJ2-2, the CDR3 gives the full variable domain: DGGITQSPKYLFRKEGQNVTLSCEQNLNHDAMYWYRQDPGQGLRLIYYSQIVNDFQKGDIAEGYSVSREKKESFPLTVTSAQKNPTAFYLCASSSGLHGELFFGEGSRLTVL.

The V and J genes are TRBV24-1 and TRBJ2-7, with D unclear. This CDR3 spans 17 amino acids. Germline lookup yields CDR1 KGHDR and CDR2 SFDVKD. Trimming removed 3 bases from V and 4 bases from J, with 21 bases in between. This chain's CDR3 is CATSDGPFGSLGYEQYF. The CDR3 DNA reads TGTGCCACCAGTGATGGGCCCTTCGGGTCTCTGGGTTACGAGCAGTACTTC.

This clonotype was observed many times. The V and J genes are TRBV5-6 and TRBJ1-4; D is possibly TRBD1 (5 bases). In germline, CDR1 is SGHDT, CDR2 YYEEEE. Trimming stripped 4 bases from V and 4 bases from J, with 11 bases between. The CDR3 runs 14 residues. CDR3 DNA sequence: TGTGCCAGCAGCCCCGGGACTCGTAATGAAAAACTGTTTTTT. Translating gives CASSPGTRNEKLFF.

This clonotype was recorded many times. This chain's CDR3 is CSSGPPSGRFYNEQFF. The CDR3 nucleotides are TGCAGCTCGGGTCCCCCTAGCGGGAGGTTCTACAATGAGCAGTTCTTC. The J gene is TRBJ2-1, the V gene TRBV20-1; 11 bases are shared with TRBD2. Germline lookup yields CDR1 DFQATT and CDR2 SNEGSKA (reference sequence). The CDR3 is 16 amino acids.